This T cell receptor (beta chain) was observed in a study of high-grade serous ovarian cancer treatment subgroups. Whole-study context: On average, 14,192 reads and 7,000 to 8,500 unique TCR beta rearrangements were obtained per sample.

Tumor samples were obtained before definitive surgery or chemotherapy. Trimming removed 1 base from V and 3 bases from J, with 7 bases in between. The CDR3 sequence is 12 residues long. Germline assignment: CDR1 GTSNPN and CDR2 SVGIG (reference sequence). Using immunoSEQ multiplex PCR, the repertoire was profiled, and TCRdb retains in-frame clones only, with some absent. The top ten hold approximately 10% of the sample, which has thousands of clones, roughly 79% seen once. The J gene is TRBJ2-7, the V gene TRBV30; a weak D match, TRBD1 (5 bases). Material: tumor tissue. The sequence was collected from a human donor with high-grade serous ovarian cancer. CDR3 bases: TGTGCCTGGAGTGCAGGGAACTACGAGCAGTACTTC. Amino acids: CAWSAGNYEQYF.